This TCR beta chain was retrieved from a study of T cell responses to AZD1222 COVID-19 vaccine. Assay: immunoSEQ multiplex PCR; the TCRdb copy retains only in-frame clones and omits some. The sample has more than 75,000 clones, 75% to 90% seen once. Findings of the study overall: A rise in Spike-specific TCR breadth and depth followed two AZD1222 doses.

The CDR3 sequence is 16 residues long. V was trimmed by 0 bases and J by 5 bases, leaving 14 bases between them. Germline loops: CDR1 MNHEY, CDR2 SVGAGI. A word on this clone: Its antigen is as yet unknown.

This TCR derives from an adult in good health. Material: peripheral blood, obtained on day 0 of AZD1222 vaccination. This sequence joins TRBV6-5 and TRBJ2-1, with D tentatively TRBD1 or TRBD2 (5 bases each). The CDR3 DNA is TGTGCCAGCAGTTACTCGAGGGACCGCCCGGACAATGAGCAGTTCTTC. Translating gives CASSYSRDRPDNEQFF.